The T cell receptor beta chain described here comes from a study of shared clonotypes between healthy human individuals. Study-wide points: A handful of donors shared approximately 5% of their naive CD4 clonotypes. The study generally estimated greater richness for naive than memory subsets.

TCRdb's table, derived via immunoSEQ multiplex PCR, lists solely in-frame clones and lacks some. The sample carries some 1,100,000 clones, approximately 78% recorded once. In its sample, this clone was seen a few times. What it recognizes is unknown. Germline trimming cut 6 bases from V and 2 bases from J; bases unmatched to any gene: 6. Germline CDR1 SSHAT, CDR2 FNYEAQ (reference sequence). CDR3 length equals 15 residues. What was sequenced was memory CD4+ T cells from PBMCs. Subset of the sample: CD45RA-negative fraction. The clonotype was recovered from a man aged 18 to 29 in good health. Some clones in this sample may be carry-over from other donors' samples. The J gene is TRBJ2-1, the V gene TRBV7-7; 8 bases are a match to TRBD2. CDR3 sequence (DNA): TGTGCCAGCAGTCCTCGACTAGCGACCTACAATGAGCAGTTCTTC. Its translation: CASSPRLATYNEQFF.